One and the same sample provided the 21 T cell receptor beta chains below, sequenced in a study of T cell clonotyping in hematopoietic cell transplantation. This table comes from immunoSEQ multiplex PCR, and its TCRdb copy is limited to in-frame clones, with some not included. Of 30,000 to 45,000 clones in the sample, approximately 88% are singletons; the top ten hold about 2%. The sample was peripheral blood mononuclear cells. The source of these receptors is a woman in her thirties or forties in good health. Some clones in this sample may be carry-over from other donors' samples.

The chain links TRBV5-1 to TRBJ2-7; 9 nucleotides line up with TRBD2. The V segment lost 4 bases and the J segment 2 bases; nucleotides outside the gene matches: 7. This CDR3 is 15 amino acids long. Germline assignment: CDR1 SGHRS and CDR2 YFSETQ. The CDR3: CASSPIAGETYEQYF. The CDR3 DNA reads TGCGCCAGCAGCCCTATAGCGGGAGAAACCTACGAGCAGTACTTC. The variable domain in full, completed from reference TRBV5-1 and TRBJ2-7, reads KAGVTQTPRYLIKTRGQQVTLSCSPISGHRSVSWYQQTPGQGLQFLFEYFSETQRNKGNFPGRFSGRQFSNSRSEMNVSTLELGDSALYLCASSPIAGETYEQYFGPGTRLTVT.

This chain links TRBV2 with TRBJ1-1; D remains unclear. From germline, CDR1 is SNHLY and CDR2 FYNNEI. Trimming stripped 0 bases from V and 0 bases from J, with 8 bases between. The CDR3 consists of 15 residues. CDR3 sequence: CASSEAPGMNTEAFF. The CDR3 region has the DNA TGTGCCAGCAGTGAAGCGCCGGGGATGAACACTGAAGCTTTCTTT.

The genes are TRBV5-6 and TRBJ1-1; D not certain. The CDR3 spans 13 residues. Trimming stripped 4 bases from V and 11 bases from J, with 18 bases between. Germline lookup yields CDR1 SGHDT and CDR2 YYEEEE. The CDR3 DNA reads TGTGCCAGCAGCCTTCAGAGGAGCCTATTCGCTTTCTTT. Translated: CASSLQRSLFAFF.

CDR3 nucleotides: TGTGCCAGCAGTGAAGCGACAGATACGCAGTATTTT. Residues: CASSEATDTQYF. V and J are TRBV2 and TRBJ2-3, with unresolved D. V gave up 0 bases and J gave up 3 bases, with 1 base separating them. The CDR3 has 12 amino acids. Germline V gives CDR1 SNHLY, CDR2 FYNNEI.

J is TRBJ2-5 and V is TRBV7-2; D ambiguous. V lost 2 bases to trimming and J lost 0 bases, with 7 bases between them. The CDR3 spans 14 residues. Germline V lookup: CDR1 SGHTA, CDR2 FQGNSA. The CDR3, as DNA: TGTGCCAGCAGCTTACGGTCCCACCAAGAGACCCAGTACTTC. Protein: CASSLRSHQETQYF.

The gene calls are TRBV9 and TRBJ2-5; no firm D call. There are 15 residues in the CDR3. Germline CDR1 SGDLS, CDR2 YYNGEE. The V gene lost 2 bases and the J gene lost 2 bases, with 13 bases spanning the gap. CDR3 DNA: TGTGCCAGCAGCGTGGTTTCAGAAAAGCAAGAGACCCAGTACTTC. Its protein product is CASSVVSEKQETQYF.

This clone was detected only once. V usage is TRBV5-1 and J usage is TRBJ1-1, with D tentatively TRBD1 (5 bases). Looked up from germline, CDR1 is SGHRS and CDR2 is YFSETQ. The V end was cut by 4 bases, the J end by 8 bases, with 12 bases between. The CDR3 runs 12 residues. CDR3 loop: CASSGDGPEAFF. The CDR3 DNA is TGCGCCAGCAGCGGGGACGGCCCCGAAGCTTTCTTT.

This clone was observed a few times. This rearrangement joins TRBV7-9 to TRBJ1-5; possible D gene TRBD1, 5 bases. This CDR3 spans 17 amino acids. From germline, CDR1 is SEHNR and CDR2 FQNEAQ (reference sequence). The V gene lost 1 base and the J gene lost 2 bases, with 15 bases spanning the gap. DNA for the CDR3: TGTGCCAGCAGCTTAGGGTCGCGGGGGGGTGGCAATCAGCCCCAGCATTTT. The encoded protein is CASSLGSRGGGNQPQHF.

The V gene is TRBV2, the J gene TRBJ2-3, with D tentatively TRBD2 (5 bases). The CDR3 is 15 amino acids. CDR1 and CDR2 (germline): SNHLY, FYNNEI. V was shortened by 3 bases and J by 2 bases, with 12 bases between the two germline ends. In DNA, the CDR3 is TGTGCCAGCAGTGAGGCAGCGGCTTACACAGATACGCAGTATTTT. This codes for CASSEAAAYTDTQYF.

CDR3 bases: TGTGCCAGCAGGGACCCAACCGACTCCCTCCCCGGGGAGCTGTTTTTT. Its translation: CASRDPTDSLPGELFF. The genes are TRBV2 and TRBJ2-2, with unresolved D. V lost 6 bases to trimming and J lost 6 bases, with 20 bases between them. The CDR3 is 16 amino acids. Looked up from germline, CDR1 is SNHLY and CDR2 is FYNNEI.

The chain couples TRBV5-1 to TRBJ2-7; D might be TRBD2 (7 bases). CDR3 length equals 15 residues. The V end lost 9 bases, the J end lost 1 base, and 20 bases lay between the germline ends. Germline V gene lookup returns CDR1 SGHRS and CDR2 YFSETQ. As DNA, the CDR3 is TGCGCCACCGGGGAGGGGGACGCGGCATCCTACGAGCAGTACTTC. Translating it yields CATGEGDAASYEQYF.

The V call is TRBV6-6, the J call TRBJ1-2, with unresolved D. CDR1 and CDR2 from the germline V gene are MNHNY and SVGAGI (reference sequence). The CDR3 has 16 amino acids. The V gene lost 3 bases and the J gene lost 3 bases, with 17 bases spanning the gap. The CDR3 DNA is TGTGCCAGCAGTTATAGAGACACGGGGATGGACTATGGCTACACCTTC. This codes for CASSYRDTGMDYGYTF.

This chain connects TRBV29-1 to TRBJ2-7, with TRBD2 identical over 7 bases. CDR1 SQVTM and CDR2 ANQGSEA come from the germline V gene. The CDR3 length is 13 residues. With 3 bases clipped from V and 11 bases from J, the junction kept 13 bases outside the gene matches. Here the CDR3 reads CSVERGTGTLEYF. Here the CDR3 DNA reads TGCAGCGTTGAGCGGGGGACCGGGACTTTGGAGTACTTC.

The V call is TRBV2, the J call TRBJ2-5, with 10 positions matching TRBD2. The CDR3 totals 14 residues. The germline CDR1 and CDR2 sequences are SNHLY and FYNNEI. With V trimmed by 6 bases and J by 5 bases, 6 bases remained unmatched. The CDR3 loop is CASSTSGNLETQYF. The CDR3 nucleotides are TGTGCCAGCAGCACTAGCGGGAATCTGGAGACCCAGTACTTC.

J is TRBJ1-4 and V is TRBV28; D gene unclear. The CDR3 covers 14 residues. Trimming pared 2 bases from V and 3 bases from J, leaving 7 bases between. From germline, CDR1 is MDHEN and CDR2 SYDVKM. This CDR3 reads CASSLLLANEKLFF. CDR3 bases: TGTGCCAGCAGTTTACTCCTAGCTAATGAAAAACTGTTTTTT.

The chain has TRBV28 and TRBJ1-5; D uncertain. The V gene lost 3 bases and the J gene lost 0 bases, with 12 bases spanning the gap. The CDR3 covers 16 residues. Germline CDR1 MDHEN, CDR2 SYDVKM. The CDR3 DNA sequence: TGTGCCAGCAGTTTCACGGGCCTTTATAGCAATCAGCCCCAGCATTTT. Protein product: CASSFTGLYSNQPQHF.

The chain couples TRBV19 to TRBJ2-7; D is possibly TRBD1 (5 bases). V was cut by 5 bases and J by 3 bases, with 14 bases left in between. The CDR3 is 14 amino acids. CDR1 LNHDA and CDR2 SQIVND come from the germline V gene (reference sequence). The CDR3 DNA reads TGTGCCAGTAGTCCGGATGAAGACAGCTACGAGCAGTACTTC. As protein: CASSPDEDSYEQYF. The full variable domain, with the rest looked up from reference TRBV19 and TRBJ2-7, is DGGITQSPKYLFRKEGQNVTLSCEQNLNHDAMYWYRQDPGQGLRLIYYSQIVNDFQKGDIAEGYSVSREKKESFPLTVTSAQKNPTAFYLCASSPDEDSYEQYFGPGTRLTVT.

This clone was counted a single time. The CDR3, as DNA: TGTGCCAGCAGTCCGGACAGGCAAGAGACCCAGTACTTC. This codes for CASSPDRQETQYF. The chain has TRBV6-5 and TRBJ2-5, with 7 bases aligning to TRBD1. Germline V lookup: CDR1 MNHEY, CDR2 SVGAGI. Trimming cost V 5 bases and J 2 bases; bases outside gene matches: 2. CDR3 length equals 13 residues.

V and J are TRBV7-8 and TRBJ2-7; tentative D call: TRBD2 (5 bases). The V gene's germline CDR1 is SGHVS and CDR2 FQNEAQ. V shed 6 bases and J shed 3 bases, with 18 bases lying between them. This CDR3 has 15 residues. This CDR3 reads CASRRGGPGIYEQYF. The DNA of the CDR3 is TGTGCCAGCAGACGAGGAGGTCCTGGGATCTACGAGCAGTACTTC.

The chain uses TRBV7-2 and TRBJ1-3, with a tentative D call TRBD1 (6 bases). CDR1 SGHTA and CDR2 FQGNSA come from the germline V gene. The CDR3 spans 15 residues. The germline V and J ends were trimmed by 1 base and 6 bases, with 13 bases remaining between them. The CDR3 nucleotides read TGTGCCAGCAGCTTAGTAGCGGGGGCCGAAAACACCATATATTTT. It translates to CASSLVAGAENTIYF.

This sequence joins TRBV6-5 and TRBJ1-5; TRBD1 matches 7 bases. CDR1 is MNHEY, CDR2 SVGAGI, per germline. Trimming at V came to 6 bases and at J to 0 bases, leaving 5 bases not matched to a gene. The CDR3 loop spans 15 amino acids. The CDR3 region is CASRRQGYSNQPQHF. The CDR3 region has the DNA TGTGCCAGCAGACGACAGGGCTATAGCAATCAGCCCCAGCATTTT.